This T cell receptor beta chain originates from a study of CD8+CD57+ T cells in acquired aplastic anemia. A word on this clonotype: Its antigen is unidentified.

Study-wide points: Around 30 sequences, all CD8+ CDR3, were shared between patients and controls.

Genomic DNA was employed as the template in profiling TCR beta VDJ and CDR3. TCRdb processed the reads anew with MiXCR; each CDR3 protein has one entry. The sample includes about 200,000 distinct CDR3 sequences, about 62% of them seen just once. Whoever was chosen for sequencing had shown CD8+CD57+ cell expansion by flow cytometry. No therapy had been given to the patients at the time of blood sampling. Germline assignment: CDR1 SGHTA and CDR2 FQGTGA. The CDR3 totals 16 residues. V lost 6 bases, J lost 1 base, and 8 bases stayed unmatched. The chain combines TRBV7-3 with TRBJ2-4, with 8 bases matching TRBD1. Sequenced: sorted CD4+, CD8+, or CD8+CD57+ T cells (not recorded which) from PBMCs. This TCR was recovered from a human donor with aplastic anemia. The CDR3 DNA reads as TGTGCCAGCAGAAGACAGGGGCATGGGGCCAAAAACATTCAGTACTTC. This sequence encodes CASRRQGHGAKNIQYF.